This TCR beta chain was identified during a study of blood T cell repertoires in COVID-19. Overall study context: The study drew acute and convalescent COVID-19 samples from the United States, Italy and Spain.

The CDR3 spans 15 residues. V shed 6 bases and J shed 0 bases, with 14 bases lying between them. CDR1 is MDHEN and CDR2 is SYDVKM in the germline V gene. Authors' analysis steps: Estimation of nucleated cell counts was performed using reference gene primer amplification. TCRdb's table, derived via immunoSEQ multiplex PCR, lists solely in-frame clones and lacks some. That table furnishes V, J and clone size, whereas the DNA furnished D and trimming. The top ten clones hold approximately 4.3% of a sample with 60,000 or so clones, roughly 88% of them seen once. The TCR was taken from a man between 60 and 75 years old with acute or convalescent COVID-19. The rearrangement uses TRBV28 and TRBJ1-1; no clear D. The sample consisted of peripheral blood. In nucleotides, the CDR3 is TGTGCCAGCAGGGCCCCCGGGTCCCTGAACACTGAAGCTTTCTTT. Translated: CASRAPGSLNTEAFF.